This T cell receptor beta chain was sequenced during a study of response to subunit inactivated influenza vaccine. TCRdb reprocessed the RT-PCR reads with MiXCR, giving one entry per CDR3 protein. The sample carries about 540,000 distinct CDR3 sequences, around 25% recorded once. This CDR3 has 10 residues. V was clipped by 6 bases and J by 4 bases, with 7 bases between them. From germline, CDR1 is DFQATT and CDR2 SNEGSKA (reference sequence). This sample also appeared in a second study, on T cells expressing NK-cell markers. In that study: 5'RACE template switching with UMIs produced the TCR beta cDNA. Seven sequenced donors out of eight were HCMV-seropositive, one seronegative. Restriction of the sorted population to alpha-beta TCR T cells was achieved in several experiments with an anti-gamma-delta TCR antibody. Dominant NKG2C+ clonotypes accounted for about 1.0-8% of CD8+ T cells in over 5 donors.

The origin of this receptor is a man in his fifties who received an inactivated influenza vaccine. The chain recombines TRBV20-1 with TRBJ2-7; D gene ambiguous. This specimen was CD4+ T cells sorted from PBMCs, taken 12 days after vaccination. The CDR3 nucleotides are TGCAGTGCAAACAATTACGAGCAGTACTTC. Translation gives CSANNYEQYF.